The 9 T cell receptor beta chains below were found in one sample sequenced in a study of T cell repertoires in cytomegalovirus infection. MiXCR, applied by TCRdb to the reads, yields one record per CDR3 protein. The sample consists of a few hundred thousand distinct CDR3 sequences, roughly 18% of them appearing once. The source material was PBMCs. Receptors originate from a human donor in good health (CMV status not recorded). Some clones in this sample may be carry-over from other donors' samples.

Many counts were recorded for this clonotype. This rearrangement joins TRBV7-8 to TRBJ1-1; D may be TRBD1 (5 bases). Per germline, CDR1 SGHVS and CDR2 FQNEAQ. The V end lost 1 base, the J end lost 3 bases, and 9 bases lay between the germline ends. The CDR3 extends over 14 amino acids. CDR3 protein: CASSLEGRDTEAFF. The CDR3 coding sequence is TGTGCCAGCAGCTTAGAGGGCAGGGACACTGAAGCTTTCTTT.

The chain employs TRBV20-1 and TRBJ2-1; 14 bases match TRBD2. The CDR3 has 14 residues. Germline V gene lookup returns CDR1 DFQATT and CDR2 SNEGSKA (reference sequence). V shed 6 bases, J shed 8 bases, and the junction held 6 bases outside the gene matches. The CDR3 DNA reads as TGCAGTGCGACCGGGACTAGCGGGAGCTATGAGCAGTTCTTC. Translating gives CSATGTSGSYEQFF.

This clonotype was counted ten times or more. The genes are TRBV12-3 or TRBV12-4 and TRBJ1-4, with unresolved D. Trimming left V 3 bases short and J 4 bases short, with 9 bases between. There are 14 residues in the CDR3. For the CDR3, the DNA is TGTGCCAGCAGTTTGGTCAGCTATAATGAAAAACTGTTTTTT. It is translated as CASSLVSYNEKLFF.

For this clonotype: A clone one base away is much larger, so this may be a read error. The chain carries TRBV7-3 and TRBJ1-4, with D hard to call. Germline V CDR1 and CDR2: SGHTA, FQGTGA. This CDR3 is 14 amino acids long. CDR3 protein: CTSSIRSTNEKLFF. Written as DNA, the CDR3 is TGTACCAGCAGCATCCGGTCAACTAATGAAAAACTGTTTTTT.

This clonotype was counted a few times. V usage is TRBV7-8 and J usage is TRBJ2-1, with D possibly being TRBD1 (8 bases). Germline V gene lookup returns CDR1 SGHVS and CDR2 FQNEAQ. Trimming left V 0 bases short and J 1 base short, with 19 bases between. The CDR3 is 19 residues long. The CDR3: CASSLASHRGGLSYNEQFF. The CDR3 nucleotides read TGTGCCAGCAGCTTAGCCAGTCACAGGGGGGGCCTGTCCTACAATGAGCAGTTCTTC. Using reference TRBV7-8 and TRBJ2-1 for the parts outside the CDR3, the full variable domain is GAGVSQSPRYKVAKRGQDVALRCDPISGHVSLFWYQQALGQGPEFLTYFQNEAQLDKSGLPSDRFFAERPEGSVSTLKIQRTQQEDSAVYLCASSLASHRGGLSYNEQFFGPGTRLTVL.

This clonotype was detected ten times or more. The CDR3, as DNA: TGTGCCAGCAGCCCCGGGTATCGCGAAATGGAGCAGTTCTTC. Its protein is CASSPGYREMEQFF. The chain is built from TRBV7-9 and TRBJ2-1; D remains ambiguous. This CDR3 is built from 14 residues. Germline lookup yields CDR1 SEHNR and CDR2 FQNEAQ (reference sequence). Trimming took off 5 bases at V and 10 bases at J, with 18 bases between the two ends.

The rearrangement links TRBV27 to TRBJ2-3; 7 positions match TRBD1. The CDR3 extends over 16 amino acids. After removal of 5 bases from V and 2 bases from J, the junction contained 10 bases not matched to a gene. Germline V gene sequence: CDR1 MNHEY, CDR2 SMNVEV (reference sequence). The chain's CDR3 is CASSEQGWSVTDTQYF. CDR3 DNA sequence: TGTGCCAGCAGTGAACAGGGGTGGTCGGTCACAGATACGCAGTATTTT.

In its sample, this clonotype was seen many times. This chain connects TRBV11-2 to TRBJ2-7; 7 bases line up with TRBD1. Germline CDR1 SGHAT, CDR2 FQNNGV. Trimming took 4 bases from V and 5 from J; bases not matched to a gene: 11. This CDR3 has 15 residues. CDR3 sequence reads: CASSSTGTAGHEQYF. The CDR3 nucleotides read TGTGCCAGCAGCTCGACCGGGACAGCTGGCCACGAGCAGTACTTC.

The chain couples TRBV12-5 to TRBJ2-2; D remains ambiguous. This CDR3 spans 15 amino acids. V lost 2 bases to trimming and J lost 6 bases, with 13 bases between them. The V gene's germline CDR1 is LGHNT and CDR2 FRNRAP. The CDR3 loop is CASGLTSQHSGELFF. CDR3 DNA: TGTGCTAGTGGTTTGACCTCACAGCATTCCGGGGAGCTGTTTTTT.